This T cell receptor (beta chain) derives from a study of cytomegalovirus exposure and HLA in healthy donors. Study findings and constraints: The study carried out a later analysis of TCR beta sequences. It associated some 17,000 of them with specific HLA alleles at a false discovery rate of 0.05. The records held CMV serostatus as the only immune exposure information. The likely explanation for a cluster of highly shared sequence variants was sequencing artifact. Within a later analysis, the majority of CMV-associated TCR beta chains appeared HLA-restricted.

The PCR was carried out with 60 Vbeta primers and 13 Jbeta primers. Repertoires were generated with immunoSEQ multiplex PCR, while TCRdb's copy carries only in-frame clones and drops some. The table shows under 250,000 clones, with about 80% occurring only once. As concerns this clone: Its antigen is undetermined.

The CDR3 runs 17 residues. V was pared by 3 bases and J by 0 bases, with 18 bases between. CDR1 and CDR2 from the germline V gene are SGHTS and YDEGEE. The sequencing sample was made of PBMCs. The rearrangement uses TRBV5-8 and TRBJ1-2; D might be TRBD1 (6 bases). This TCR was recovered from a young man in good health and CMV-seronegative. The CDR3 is CASSSPGQFQSNYGYTF. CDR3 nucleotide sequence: TGTGCCAGCAGCTCCCCCGGACAGTTCCAGTCTAACTATGGCTACACCTTC.